These 7 T cell receptor beta chains originate from one sample sequenced in a study of response to subunit inactivated influenza vaccine. In TCRdb, the RT-PCR reads were re-called with MiXCR into one record per CDR3 protein. Altogether some 180,000 distinct CDR3 sequences are present, around 8.8% being singletons, with the ten largest covering 11%. The sample here was non-naive T cells sorted from PBMCs, taken on the day of vaccination. These receptors came from a man aged 50-59 years who received an inactivated influenza vaccine.

This clonotype appeared many times. V is TRBV5-1 and J is TRBJ2-1, with 13 bases lining up with TRBD2. The CDR3 is 14 amino acids. Germline lookup yields CDR1 SGHRS and CDR2 YFSETQ. The junction had 4 bases not matched to a gene; V was cut back by 5 bases and J by 8 bases. For the CDR3, the DNA is TGCGCCAGCAGGGGACTAGCGGGGCGTGATGAGCAGTTCTTC. It translates to CASRGLAGRDEQFF.

This clonotype was found many times. The chain joins TRBV20-1 to TRBJ2-5; 7 bases are shared with TRBD2. The CDR3 totals 15 residues. The trim removed 0 bases at V and 2 bases at J, leaving 6 bases unmatched. The germline CDR1 and CDR2 sequences are DFQATT and SNEGSKA (reference sequence). CDR3 coding DNA: TGCAGTGCTAGAGACGGAGCGGGACTACAAGAGACCCAGTACTTC. Amino acid sequence: CSARDGAGLQETQYF.

This clonotype occurred a few times. The chain links TRBV7-2 to TRBJ1-1; weak D call: TRBD1 (6 bases). V was trimmed by 6 bases and J by 2 bases, leaving 13 bases between them. This CDR3 contains 14 residues. The germline V gene encodes CDR1 SGHTA and CDR2 FQGNSA. The CDR3 spells CASRRQADNTEAFF. CDR3 DNA sequence: TGTGCCAGCAGACGACAGGCGGATAACACTGAAGCTTTCTTT.

This clonotype ranks as medium-sized. J is TRBJ1-2 and V is TRBV4-3, with D tentatively TRBD1 (5 bases). Between the trimmed V and J ends, which lost 0 bases and 2 bases, there was a span of 10 bases. Germline V gene sequence: CDR1 LGHNA, CDR2 YSLEER. The CDR3 spans 15 residues. In nucleotides, the CDR3 is TGCGCCAGCAGCCAAGATAGGAACAGGAACTATGGCTACACCTTC. This translates into CASSQDRNRNYGYTF.

This clonotype was picked up a small number of times. This chain uses TRBV4-3 with TRBJ1-4; D remains ambiguous. The CDR3 extends over 15 amino acids. V lost 2 bases and J 3 bases, leaving 10 bases between the germline ends. Germline V gene data show CDR1 as LGHNA and CDR2 as YSLEER. CDR3 sequence reads: CASSQTNSPNEKLFF. The CDR3 DNA reads as TGCGCCAGCAGCCAAACGAACAGCCCTAATGAAAAACTGTTTTTT.

In its sample, this clonotype was seen many times. The chain links TRBV7-2 to TRBJ2-1; no firm D call. This CDR3 is built from 13 residues. Trimming left V 5 bases short and J 0 bases short, with 5 bases between. Looked up from germline, CDR1 is SGHTA and CDR2 is FQGNSA. CDR3 nucleotide sequence: TGTGCCAGCAGCCAGAGCTCCTACAATGAGCAGTTCTTC. It translates to CASSQSSYNEQFF.

The chain employs TRBV3-1 and TRBJ1-2, with unresolved D. CDR3 size: 14 residues. The V and J ends lost 4 bases and 8 bases respectively, with 17 bases between them. Germline CDR1 LGHDT, CDR2 YNNKEL (reference sequence). CDR3 protein: CASSPHGRLGGYTF. The CDR3 region has the DNA TGTGCCAGCAGCCCCCACGGGCGACTTGGGGGCTACACCTTC.